Detailed here is one T cell receptor (beta chain). Its binding antigen is unknown. No much larger clone is present one base from it, and per-base qualities are unavailable. Unmatched junction bases come to 4, with V trimmed by 4 bases and J by 5 bases. The CDR3 sequence holds 13 residues, the cysteine and phenylalanine included. Just CDR3 DNA is preserved here, 39 bases in frame from base 1. Taken from the germline V gene (reference sequence), the CDR1 and CDR2 loops are SEHNR and FQNEAQ. Whole blood was collected in K2EDTA tubes by collaborating institutions according to the institutions' own protocols. For TCRbeta analysis, collaborator samples were shipped as frozen whole blood, as isolated PBMCs, or as DNA extracted from either sample type. TCRbeta CDR3 regions were amplified from genomic DNA using the immunoSEQ Assay, a bias-controlled multiplex PCR. As for how the authors treated the data: Within the assay, amplification of reference gene primers was used to estimate how many nucleated cells each sample contained. To quantify the absolute abundance of each unique TCRbeta CDR3 rearrangement, sequence reads were collapsed and filtered. For each sample, productive Simpson clonality was calculated as the square root of Simpson's diversity index across productive rearrangements. Drawn from immuneACCESS, this table holds only the in-frame rearrangements with V and J called that TCRdb kept. Clones are partly lost; checked studies trace under half to an unresolved V gene and leave the rest unexplained. Clone size and the V and J calls come from that table; the DNA yielded D and trimming. The sample table holds about 190,000 clones, of which nearly 90% were seen once. The ten biggest clones cover 0.62% of the sample.

The data belong to a study of blood T cell repertoires in COVID-19 (dated by TCRdb to 2020 to 2022). Context from the whole study: The collaborator samples originated in the United States, Italy and Spain and spanned the acute and convalescent phases of COVID-19. A freely available public database, intended as a resource for researchers studying the immune response to SARS-CoV-2, is where the repertoires were released. Subjects who had been exposed to COVID-19, were actively infected with it, or had recovered from it provided the deeply sampled blood TCRbeta repertoires that made up the dataset. The samples were drawn from the first 160 participants of the ongoing ImmuneRACE study and from 1,254 subjects provided by 6 global collaborators. The material from the prospective study consisted of cDNA or gDNA derived from T cells, B-cell-depleted T cells, or PBMCs. Where available, HLA class I and class II types were taken from metadata supplied by the sample provider and were not determined by assay-based typing. The sample metadata nearly always contained a de-identified subject ID, COVID-19 status, age in years and sex.

Results the study describes overall, beyond this receptor: The quantity of clinical and demographic metadata differed by source and by participant and was supplied without curation.

The origin of this receptor is a man between 45 and 60 years old with acute or convalescent COVID-19. Sequenced: peripheral blood. Recombination connected TRBV7-9 to TRBJ1-2; a stretch of 7 junction bases matches TRBD1. The CDR3 reads as follows: CASSSGTEYGYTF. The bases read TGTGCCAGCAGCTCCGGGACAGAGTATGGCTACACCTTC. With the portions outside the CDR3 filled from the reference TRBV7-9 and TRBJ1-2 genes, the complete variable region becomes DTGVSQNPRHKITKRGQNVTFRCDPISEHNRLYWYRQTLGQGPEFLTYFQNEAQLEKSRLLSDRFSAERPKGSFSTLEIQRTEQGDSAMYLCASSSGTEYGYTFGSGTRLTVV.